The rows below give T cell receptor beta chains drawn from one sample of a study of graft-versus-host responses after intestinal transplantation. Antigens of these TCRs are unknown. Clones were sequenced by immunoSEQ multiplex PCR, and TCRdb holds only the in-frame ones, with some missing. Of approximately 94,000 clones listed, roughly 87% are singletons. Material: unstimulated CD4+ T cells sorted from spleen or lymph node cells, obtained before transplant. All receptors come from a human donor who was the organ donor for an intestinal transplant. CDR3s include the opening cysteine and the closing phenylalanine or tryptophan. D genes are given only for firm matches. For some rows the clone size is stated as once, few or many, or as a class when expanded; others skip it.

CDR3nt,CDR3aa,j_gene,d_gene,abundance,v_gene
TGTGCCAGCAGTCCCCCATCGGGGCATGTAACTGAAGCTTTCTTT,CASSPPSGHVTEAFF,TRBJ1-1,NA,NA,TRBV28
TGTGCCAGCAGTCTACGCATACAACGAACCTATGGCTACACCTTC,CASSLRIQRTYGYTF,TRBJ1-2,NA,NA,TRBV28
TGTGCCAGCAGTGACAGGGTACGAGAGACCCAGTACTTC,CASSDRVRETQYF,TRBJ2-5,TRBD1,NA,TRBV28
TGTGCCTGGAGTGTCATTTGGACTAGCGGGGGGACAGATACGCAGTATTTT,CAWSVIWTSGGTDTQYF,TRBJ2-3,TRBD2,NA,TRBV30
TGTGCCAGCAGCCAACTAGAGGGGGCGCGGGCTTTCTTT,CASSQLEGARAFF,TRBJ1-1,TRBD1,NA,TRBV7-9
TGCAGCGCTGAGCCAGGGTACTTCGCAGATACGCAGTATTTT,CSAEPGYFADTQYF,TRBJ2-3,NA,NA,TRBV29-1
TGCGCCAGCAGCTCTCGGACAGGGGAGGACAATAGGAAGAACACCATATATTTT,CASSSRTGEDNRKNTIYF,TRBJ1-3,TRBD1,NA,TRBV5-1
TGCGCCAGCAGCAAAGGCGGAGGGGAGGGAAAACTGTTTTTT,CASSKGGGEGKLFF,TRBJ1-4,NA,NA,TRBV5-1
TGTGCCAGCAGCCAATCCGCCGGGGGCATTCAGTACTTC,CASSQSAGGIQYF,TRBJ2-4,NA,NA,TRBV14
TGTGCCAGCTCTCAACAGGGGGCTACGAGCAATCAGCCCCAGCATTTT,CASSQQGATSNQPQHF,TRBJ1-5,TRBD1,NA,TRBV18
TGTGCCAGCAGCTTAGGGACAGTCAATCAGCCCCAGCATTTT,CASSLGTVNQPQHF,TRBJ1-5,TRBD1,NA,TRBV5-5
TGTGCCAGCAGTTACTCGACAGGGGCAACTAATGAAAAACTGTTTTTT,CASSYSTGATNEKLFF,TRBJ1-4,TRBD1,NA,TRBV6-6
TGCGCCAGCAGCTTGGGCACCTACCTCCGAGAGCAGTACTTC,CASSLGTYLREQYF,TRBJ2-7,NA,NA,TRBV5-1
TGTGCCAGTACCGAATCAAGCGGGGCGGATACGCAGTATTTT,CASTESSGADTQYF,TRBJ2-3,TRBD2,once,TRBV13
TGCGCCAGCAGCCAAGATCGAGCTCGGACAGCCGAGCAGTACTTC,CASSQDRARTAEQYF,TRBJ2-7,NA,NA,TRBV4-1
TGTGCCAGCAGCCAAGAACGAGGACAGGGGGCAGATACGCAGTATTTT,CASSQERGQGADTQYF,TRBJ2-3,TRBD1,NA,TRBV4-2